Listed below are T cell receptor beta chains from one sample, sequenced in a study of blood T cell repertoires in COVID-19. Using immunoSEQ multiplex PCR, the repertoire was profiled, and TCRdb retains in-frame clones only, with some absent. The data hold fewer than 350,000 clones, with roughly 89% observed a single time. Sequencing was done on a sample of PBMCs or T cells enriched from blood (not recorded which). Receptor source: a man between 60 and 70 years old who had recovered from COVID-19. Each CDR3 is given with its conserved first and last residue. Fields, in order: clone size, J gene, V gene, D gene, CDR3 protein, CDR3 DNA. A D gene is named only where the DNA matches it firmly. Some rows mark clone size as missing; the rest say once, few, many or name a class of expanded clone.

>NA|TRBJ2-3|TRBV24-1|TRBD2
CATSDLRPMRTSGRTTDTQYF
TGCGCCACCAGTGATTTGCGACCGATGCGGACTAGCGGGAGAACCACAGATACGCAGTATTTT
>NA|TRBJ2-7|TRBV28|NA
CASSLWGRAYEQYF
TGTGCCAGCAGTTTATGGGGCAGGGCCTACGAGCAGTACTTC
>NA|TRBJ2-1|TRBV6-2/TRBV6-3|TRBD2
CASSYRNPSGRDNEQFF
TGTGCCAGCAGTTATCGGAACCCTAGCGGGAGGGACAATGAGCAGTTCTTC
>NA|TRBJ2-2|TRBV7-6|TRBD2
CASSLVGTSATGELFF
TGTGCCAGCAGCCTAGTGGGGACTAGCGCTACCGGGGAGCTGTTTTTT
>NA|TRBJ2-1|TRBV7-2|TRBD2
CASSGGLAGGPHEQFF
TGTGCCAGCAGCGGGGGACTAGCGGGAGGGCCCCATGAGCAGTTCTTC
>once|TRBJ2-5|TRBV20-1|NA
CSASRVRETQYF
TGCAGTGCTAGTCGAGTCCGGGAGACCCAGTACTTC
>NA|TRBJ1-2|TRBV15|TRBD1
CATSVLTGATYGYTF
TGTGCCACCAGCGTACTTACAGGGGCCACTTATGGCTACACCTTC
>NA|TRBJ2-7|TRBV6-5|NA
CASITAQGIYEQYF
TGTGCCAGCATTACGGCACAGGGAATCTACGAGCAGTACTTC
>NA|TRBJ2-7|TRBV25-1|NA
CASSSWSSYEQYF
TGTGCCAGCAGTTCCTGGAGCTCCTACGAGCAGTACTTC
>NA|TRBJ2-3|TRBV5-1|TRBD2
CASSPRGGRSTDTQYF
TGCGCCAGCAGCCCGCGGGGAGGGCGGAGCACAGATACGCAGTATTTT
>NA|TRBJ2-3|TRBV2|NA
CASRRVGAASTDTQYF
TGTGCCAGCAGGCGGGTTGGAGCCGCTAGCACAGATACGCAGTATTTT
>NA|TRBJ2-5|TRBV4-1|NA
CASSQDRGTQETQYF
TGCGCCAGCAGCCAAGACAGGGGCACCCAAGAGACCCAGTACTTC
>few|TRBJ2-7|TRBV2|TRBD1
CASSGGQGGSYEQYF
TGTGCCAGCAGTGGGGGACAGGGAGGTTCTTACGAGCAGTACTTC
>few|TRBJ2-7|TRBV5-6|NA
CASSPAEGLVGYEQYF
TGTGCCAGCAGCCCCGCGGAGGGGCTAGTAGGCTACGAGCAGTACTTC
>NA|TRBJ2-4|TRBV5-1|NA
CASSLVSIAKNIQYF
TGCGCCAGCAGCTTGGTTTCAATAGCCAAAAACATTCAGTACTTC
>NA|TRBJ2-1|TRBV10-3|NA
CAISGQFNEQFF
TGTGCCATCAGTGGACAATTTAATGAGCAGTTCTTC
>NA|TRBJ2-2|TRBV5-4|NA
CASSLGGGRGTGELFF
TGTGCCAGCAGCTTAGGGGGGGGGCGCGGCACCGGGGAGCTGTTTTTT
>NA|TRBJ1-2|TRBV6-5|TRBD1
CASRRGRDYGYTF
TGTGCCAGCAGAAGGGGGCGCGACTATGGCTACACCTTC
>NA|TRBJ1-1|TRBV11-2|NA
CASSWGGSNTEAFF
TGTGCCAGCAGCTGGGGGGGCAGTAACACTGAAGCTTTCTTT
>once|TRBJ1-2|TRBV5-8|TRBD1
CASSPGQSLLGYGYTF
TGTGCCAGCAGCCCGGGACAGTCCCTACTAGGCTATGGCTACACCTTC
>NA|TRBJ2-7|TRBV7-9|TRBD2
CASSRRIAGGYEQYF
TGTGCCAGCAGCCGTCGCATAGCGGGAGGTTACGAGCAGTACTTC
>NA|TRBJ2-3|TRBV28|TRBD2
CASSFEVSGRYGTQYF
TGTGCCAGCAGTTTTGAAGTTAGCGGGAGGTACGGTACGCAGTATTTT
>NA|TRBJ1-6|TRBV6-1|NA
CASSLPGSNNSPLHF
TGTGCCAGCAGTTTACCCGGGTCCAATAATTCACCCCTCCACTTT
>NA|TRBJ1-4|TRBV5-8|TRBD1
CASSRQATGGKLFF
TGTGCCAGCAGCCGACAGGCAACAGGGGGAAAACTGTTTTTT
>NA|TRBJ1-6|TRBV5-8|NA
CASSLTGHSPLHF
TGTGCCAGCAGCTTGACTGGGCATTCACCCCTCCACTTT
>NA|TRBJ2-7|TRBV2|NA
CASSLGGGPSDEQYF
TGTGCCAGCAGTTTAGGGGGGGGTCCCTCGGACGAGCAGTACTTC
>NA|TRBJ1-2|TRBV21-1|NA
CASSFHLARGGYTF
TGTGCCAGCAGTTTCCACCTTGCACGTGGCGGCTACACCTTC
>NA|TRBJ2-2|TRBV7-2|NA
CASSLMGAGELFF
TGTGCCAGCAGCTTAATGGGAGCCGGGGAGCTGTTTTTT
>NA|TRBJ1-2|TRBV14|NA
CASSQGQGYGYTF
TGTGCCAGCAGCCAAGGGCAGGGATATGGCTACACCTTC
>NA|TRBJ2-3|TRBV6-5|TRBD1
CASRQAGTGPDTQYF
TGTGCCAGCAGGCAAGCCGGGACAGGGCCAGATACGCAGTATTTT
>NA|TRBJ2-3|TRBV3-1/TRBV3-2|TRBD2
CASSRVWTSGRAPDTQYF
TGTGCCAGCAGTCGCGTCTGGACTAGCGGGAGAGCCCCAGATACGCAGTATTTT
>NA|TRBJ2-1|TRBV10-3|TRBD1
CAISESVTGDEQFF
TGTGCCATCAGTGAGTCAGTAACAGGGGACGAGCAGTTCTTC
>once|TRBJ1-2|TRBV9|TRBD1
CASSDHRGPFDYGYTF
TGTGCCAGCAGCGATCACAGGGGGCCTTTTGACTATGGCTACACCTTC
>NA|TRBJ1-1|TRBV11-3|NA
CASSLGPGASNTEAFF
TGTGCCAGCAGCTTAGGCCCAGGGGCCTCGAACACTGAAGCTTTCTTT
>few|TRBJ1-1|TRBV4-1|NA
CASSPWEANTEAFF
TGCGCCAGCAGCCCCTGGGAGGCGAACACTGAAGCTTTCTTT
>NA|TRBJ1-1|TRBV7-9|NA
CASSLGQAEAFF
TGTGCCAGCAGCTTGGGGCAGGCTGAAGCTTTCTTT
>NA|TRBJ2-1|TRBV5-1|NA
CASSLIVAIDQYNEQFF
TGCGCCAGCAGCTTGATCGTAGCGATTGATCAGTACAATGAGCAGTTCTTC
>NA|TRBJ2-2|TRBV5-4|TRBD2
CASSGRTSGTNTGELFF
TGTGCCAGCAGCGGGCGGACTAGCGGGACGAACACCGGGGAGCTGTTTTTT
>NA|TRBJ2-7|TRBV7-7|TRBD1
CASSQPGQGDPYEQYF
TGTGCTAGCAGCCAACCGGGACAGGGGGACCCCTACGAGCAGTACTTC
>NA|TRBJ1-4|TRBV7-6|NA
CASSLSGSLNEKLFF
TGTGCCAGCAGCTTATCCGGGTCCCTTAATGAAAAACTGTTTTTT
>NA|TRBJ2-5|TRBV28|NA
CASRGAKTQYF
TGTGCCAGCAGGGGGGCGAAGACCCAGTACTTC
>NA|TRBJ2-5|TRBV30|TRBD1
CAWSAGTAIQETQYF
TGTGCCTGGAGTGCCGGGACAGCAATTCAAGAGACCCAGTACTTC
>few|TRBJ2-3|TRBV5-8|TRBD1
CASSQRTGASTDTQYF
TGTGCCAGCAGCCAAAGGACAGGGGCTAGCACAGATACGCAGTATTTT
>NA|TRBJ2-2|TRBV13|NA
CASSLGSASDTGELFF
TGTGCCAGCAGCTTAGGCAGCGCCAGCGACACCGGGGAGCTGTTTTTT
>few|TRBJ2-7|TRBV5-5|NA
CASSSEVYEQYF
TGTGCCAGCAGTTCGGAGGTGTACGAGCAGTACTTC
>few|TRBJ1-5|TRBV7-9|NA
CASSQRTAIQNQPQHF
TGTGCCAGCAGCCAAAGGACAGCTATCCAAAATCAGCCCCAGCATTTT
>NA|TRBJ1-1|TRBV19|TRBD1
CASSDRGGGEAFF
TGTGCCAGTAGTGACAGGGGGGGTGGTGAAGCTTTCTTT
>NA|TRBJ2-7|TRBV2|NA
CASTRAYEQYF
TGTGCCAGCACCCGCGCCTACGAGCAGTACTTC
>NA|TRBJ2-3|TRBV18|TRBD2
CASSPPSGRSGTDTQYF
TGTGCCAGCTCCCCCCCTTCCGGGAGGTCTGGGACAGATACGCAGTATTTT
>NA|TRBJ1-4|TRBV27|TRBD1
CASSPQTGAFNEKLFF
TGTGCCAGCAGTCCACAGACAGGGGCTTTTAATGAAAAACTGTTTTTT
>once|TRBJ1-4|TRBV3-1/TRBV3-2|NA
CASSQGASNEKLFF
TGTGCCAGCAGCCAGGGGGCTTCTAATGAAAAACTGTTTTTT
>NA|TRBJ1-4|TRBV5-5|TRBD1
CASSLTGTGYEKLFF
TGTGCCAGCAGCCTAACCGGGACAGGGTACGAAAAACTGTTTTTT
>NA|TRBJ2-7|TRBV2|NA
CASSNYRVEQYF
TGTGCCAGCAGTAACTACAGGGTCGAGCAGTACTTC
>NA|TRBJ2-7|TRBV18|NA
CASSPGGGGYEQYF
TGTGCCAGCTCACCGGGGGGTGGTGGTTACGAGCAGTACTTC
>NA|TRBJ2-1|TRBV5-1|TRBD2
CASSLSGTSGKWDEQFF
TGCGCCAGCAGCTTGAGCGGGACTAGCGGAAAATGGGATGAGCAGTTCTTC
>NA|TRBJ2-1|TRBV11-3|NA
CASSLEPGGSTHEQFF
TGTGCCAGCAGCTTAGAACCCGGCGGATCTACGCATGAGCAGTTCTTC
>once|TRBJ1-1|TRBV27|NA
CASQIPGNTEAFF
TGTGCCAGCCAGATCCCGGGGAACACTGAAGCTTTCTTT
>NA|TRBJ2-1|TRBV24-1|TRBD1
CATSDPGTGEPGNYNEQFF
TGTGCCACCAGTGATCCAGGGACAGGGGAACCGGGGAATTACAATGAGCAGTTCTTC
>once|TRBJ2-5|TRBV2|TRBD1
CASSEGGTGGETQYF
TGTGCCAGCAGTGAAGGTGGGACAGGGGGAGAGACCCAGTACTTC